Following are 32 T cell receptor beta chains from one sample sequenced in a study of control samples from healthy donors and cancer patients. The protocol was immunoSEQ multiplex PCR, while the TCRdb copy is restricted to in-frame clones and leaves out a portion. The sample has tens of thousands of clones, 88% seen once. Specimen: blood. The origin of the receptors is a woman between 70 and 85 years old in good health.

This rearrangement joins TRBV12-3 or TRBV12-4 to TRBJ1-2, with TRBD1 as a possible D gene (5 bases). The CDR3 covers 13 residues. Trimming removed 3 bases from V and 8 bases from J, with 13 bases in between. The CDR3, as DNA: TGTGCCAGCAGTTTCGATGGGGGTGGAGGCTACACCTTC. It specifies CASSFDGGGGYTF.

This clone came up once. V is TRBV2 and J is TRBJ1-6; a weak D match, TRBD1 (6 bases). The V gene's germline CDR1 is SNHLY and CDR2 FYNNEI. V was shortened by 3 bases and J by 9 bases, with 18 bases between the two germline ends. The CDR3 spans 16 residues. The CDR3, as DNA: TGTGCCAGCAGTGAGGTTCGTCCAGGGGCAACTTCACCCCTCCACTTT. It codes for CASSEVRPGATSPLHF.

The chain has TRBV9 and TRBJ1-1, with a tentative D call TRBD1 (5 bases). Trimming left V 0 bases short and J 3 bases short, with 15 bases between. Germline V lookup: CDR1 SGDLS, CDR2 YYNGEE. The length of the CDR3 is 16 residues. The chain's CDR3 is CASSVGIRVVDTEAFF. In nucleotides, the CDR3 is TGTGCCAGCAGCGTAGGAATCAGGGTGGTCGACACTGAAGCTTTCTTT.

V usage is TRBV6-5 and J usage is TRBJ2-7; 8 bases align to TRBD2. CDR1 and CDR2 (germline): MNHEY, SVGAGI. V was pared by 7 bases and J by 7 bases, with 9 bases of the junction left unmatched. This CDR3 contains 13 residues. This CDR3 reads CASKSGGHLEQYF. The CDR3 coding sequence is TGTGCCAGCAAAAGCGGGGGACATTTAGAGCAGTACTTC.

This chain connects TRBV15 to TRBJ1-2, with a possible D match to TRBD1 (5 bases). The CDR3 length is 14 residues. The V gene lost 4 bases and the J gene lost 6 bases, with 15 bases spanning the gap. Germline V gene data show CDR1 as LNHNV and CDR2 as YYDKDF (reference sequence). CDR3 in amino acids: CATSTEGRVNGYTF. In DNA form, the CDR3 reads TGTGCCACCAGCACCGAGGGCAGGGTAAATGGCTACACCTTC.

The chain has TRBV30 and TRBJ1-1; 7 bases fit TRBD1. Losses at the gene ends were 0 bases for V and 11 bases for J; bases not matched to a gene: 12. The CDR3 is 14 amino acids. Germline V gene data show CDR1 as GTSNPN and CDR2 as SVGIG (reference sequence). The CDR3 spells CAWSVRGQGLSAFF. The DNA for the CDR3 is TGTGCCTGGAGTGTAAGGGGGCAGGGGCTGTCTGCTTTCTTT.

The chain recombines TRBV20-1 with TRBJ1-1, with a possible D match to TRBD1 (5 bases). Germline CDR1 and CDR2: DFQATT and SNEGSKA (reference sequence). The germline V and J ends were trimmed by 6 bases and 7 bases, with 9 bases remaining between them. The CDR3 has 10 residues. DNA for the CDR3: TGCAGTGCCCGGGACTATGAAGCTTTCTTT. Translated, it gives CSARDYEAFF.

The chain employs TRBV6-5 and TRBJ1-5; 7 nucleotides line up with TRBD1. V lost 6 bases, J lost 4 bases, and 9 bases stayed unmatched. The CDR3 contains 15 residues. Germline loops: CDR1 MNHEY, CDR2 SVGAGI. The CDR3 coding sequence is TGTGCCAGCAGCCACGGACAGGTTCCTAATCAGCCCCAGCATTTT. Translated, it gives CASSHGQVPNQPQHF.

CDR3 protein: CASSSQGAETQYF. CDR3 DNA: TGTGCCAGCTCGTCTCAGGGAGCAGAGACCCAGTACTTC. The chain uses TRBV18 and TRBJ2-5; D may correspond to TRBD1 or TRBD2 (5 bases each). Germline V CDR1 and CDR2: KGHSH, LQKENI. V was cut by 6 bases and J by 4 bases, with 12 bases left in between. The CDR3 spans 13 residues.

The CDR3 sequence is CASSQGWASGANVLTF. The CDR3 DNA follows: TGTGCCAGCAGCCAAGGCTGGGCCTCTGGGGCCAACGTCCTGACTTTC. The rearrangement uses TRBV3-1 (or the pseudogene TRBV3-2) and TRBJ2-6, with unresolved D. The length of the CDR3 is 16 residues. Germline CDR1 LGHDT, CDR2 YNNKEL (reference sequence). Trimming left V 1 base short and J 0 bases short, with 7 bases between.

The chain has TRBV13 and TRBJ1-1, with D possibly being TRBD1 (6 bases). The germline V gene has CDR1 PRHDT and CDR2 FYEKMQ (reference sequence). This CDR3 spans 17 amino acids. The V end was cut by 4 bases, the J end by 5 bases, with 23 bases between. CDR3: CASSYAPGARGRTEAFF. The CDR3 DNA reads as TGTGCCAGCAGCTACGCCCCAGGGGCGCGGGGTCGGACTGAAGCTTTCTTT.

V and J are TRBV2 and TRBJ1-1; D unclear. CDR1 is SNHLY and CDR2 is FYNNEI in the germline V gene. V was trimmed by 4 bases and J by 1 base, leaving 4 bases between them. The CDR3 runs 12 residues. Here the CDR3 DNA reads TGTGCCAGCAGTGGTGGGAACACTGAAGCTTTCTTT. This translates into CASSGGNTEAFF. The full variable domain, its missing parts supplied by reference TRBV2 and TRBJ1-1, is EPEVTQTPSHQVTQMGQEVILRCVPISNHLYFYWYRQILGQKVEFLVSFYNNEISEKSEIFDDQFSVERPDGSNFTLKIRSTKLEDSAMYFCASSGGNTEAFFGQGTRLTVV.

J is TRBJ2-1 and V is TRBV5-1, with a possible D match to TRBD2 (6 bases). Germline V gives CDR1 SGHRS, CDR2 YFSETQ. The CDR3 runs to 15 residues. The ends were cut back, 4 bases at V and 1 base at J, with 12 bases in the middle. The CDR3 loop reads CASSGGTDSYNEQFF. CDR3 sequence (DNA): TGCGCCAGCAGCGGGGGGACGGATTCCTACAATGAGCAGTTCTTC.

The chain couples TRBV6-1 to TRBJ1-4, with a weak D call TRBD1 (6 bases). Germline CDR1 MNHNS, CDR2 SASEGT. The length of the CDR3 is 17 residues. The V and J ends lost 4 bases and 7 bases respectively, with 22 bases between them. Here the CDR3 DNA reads TGTGCCAGCAGTGGACTAACAGGGACAAACCAGGCTGAAAAACTGTTTTTT. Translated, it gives CASSGLTGTNQAEKLFF.

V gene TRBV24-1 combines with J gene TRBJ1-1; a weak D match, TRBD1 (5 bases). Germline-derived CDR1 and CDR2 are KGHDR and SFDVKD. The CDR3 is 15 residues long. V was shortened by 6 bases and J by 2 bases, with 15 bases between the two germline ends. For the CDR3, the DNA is TGTGCCACCAGTAGGACACTAAAGGGTAACACTGAAGCTTTCTTT. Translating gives CATSRTLKGNTEAFF.

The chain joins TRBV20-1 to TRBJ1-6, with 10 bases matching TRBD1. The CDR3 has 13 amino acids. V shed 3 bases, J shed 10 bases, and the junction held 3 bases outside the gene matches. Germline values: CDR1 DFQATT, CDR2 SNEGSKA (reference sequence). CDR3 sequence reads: CSASRTGGSPLHF. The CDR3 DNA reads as TGCAGTGCTAGTAGGACAGGGGGATCACCCCTCCACTTT.

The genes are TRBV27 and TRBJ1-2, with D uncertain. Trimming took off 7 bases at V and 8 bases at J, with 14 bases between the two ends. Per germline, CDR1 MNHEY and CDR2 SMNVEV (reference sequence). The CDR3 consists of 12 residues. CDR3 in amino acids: CASKAAQSGYTF. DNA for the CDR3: TGTGCCAGCAAGGCAGCTCAGTCGGGCTACACCTTC.

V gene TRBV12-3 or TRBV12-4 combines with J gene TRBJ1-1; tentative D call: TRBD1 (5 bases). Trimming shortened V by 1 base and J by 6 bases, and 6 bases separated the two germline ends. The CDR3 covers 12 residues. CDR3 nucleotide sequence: TGTGCCAGCAGTTTAGAGACAGCTGAAGCTTTCTTT. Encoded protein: CASSLETAEAFF.

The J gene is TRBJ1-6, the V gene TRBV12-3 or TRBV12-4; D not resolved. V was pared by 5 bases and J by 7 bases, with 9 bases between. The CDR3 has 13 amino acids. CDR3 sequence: CASSGRHNSPLHF. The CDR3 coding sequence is TGTGCCAGCAGTGGAAGGCACAATTCACCCCTCCACTTT.

The CDR3 loop is CASREGHGNVALHF. CDR3 in DNA: TGTGCCAGCAGAGAGGGACACGGGAACGTGGCCCTCCACTTT. The chain employs TRBV6-5 and TRBJ1-6; D may be TRBD1 (6 bases). CDR3 length: 14 residues. Germline V gene data show CDR1 as MNHEY and CDR2 as SVGAGI. With 6 bases removed from V and 14 bases from J, the gap between germline ends came to 20 bases.

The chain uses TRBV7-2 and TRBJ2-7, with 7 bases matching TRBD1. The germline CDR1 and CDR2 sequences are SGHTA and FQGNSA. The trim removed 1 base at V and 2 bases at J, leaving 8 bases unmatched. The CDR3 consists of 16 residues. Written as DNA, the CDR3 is TGTGCCAGCAGCTTAGATTCCGGGACAGCCACCTACGAGCAGTACTTC. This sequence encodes CASSLDSGTATYEQYF.

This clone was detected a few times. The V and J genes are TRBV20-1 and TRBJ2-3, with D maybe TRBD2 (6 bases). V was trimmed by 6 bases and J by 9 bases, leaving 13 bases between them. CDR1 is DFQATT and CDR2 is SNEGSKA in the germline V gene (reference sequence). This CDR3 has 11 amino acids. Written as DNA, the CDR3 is TGCAGTGCCCAGCGGGCGGAGACGCAGTATTTT. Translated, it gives CSAQRAETQYF.

CDR3 nucleotide sequence: TGTGCCAGCATGGCAGGGTACTATGGCTACACCTTC. This codes for CASMAGYYGYTF. The rearrangement joins TRBV25-1 to TRBJ1-2, with D possibly being TRBD1 (5 bases). This CDR3 is built from 12 residues. V was shortened by 7 bases and J by 3 bases, with 9 bases between the two germline ends. Germline loops: CDR1 MGHDK, CDR2 SYGVNS.

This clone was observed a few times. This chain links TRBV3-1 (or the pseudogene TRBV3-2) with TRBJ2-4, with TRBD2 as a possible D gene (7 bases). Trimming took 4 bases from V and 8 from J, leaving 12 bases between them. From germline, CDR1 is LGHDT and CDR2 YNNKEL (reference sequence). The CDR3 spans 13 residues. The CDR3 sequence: CASSLGGQDIQYF. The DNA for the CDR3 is TGTGCCAGCAGCCTGGGGGGGCAGGACATTCAGTACTTC.

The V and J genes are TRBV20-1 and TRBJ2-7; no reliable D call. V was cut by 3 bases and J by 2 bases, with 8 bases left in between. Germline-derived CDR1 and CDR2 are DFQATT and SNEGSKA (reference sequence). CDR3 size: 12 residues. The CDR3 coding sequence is TGCAGTGCTAGTGGGGTCGCCTACGAGCAGTACTTC. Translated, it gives CSASGVAYEQYF.

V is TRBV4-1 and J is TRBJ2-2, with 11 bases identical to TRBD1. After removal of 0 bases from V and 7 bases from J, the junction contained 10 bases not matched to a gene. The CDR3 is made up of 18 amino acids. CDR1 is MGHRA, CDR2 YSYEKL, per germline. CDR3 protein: CASSQDSDRGRIVGELFF. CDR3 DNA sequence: TGCGCCAGCAGCCAAGATTCGGACAGGGGGCGTATAGTCGGGGAGCTGTTTTTT.

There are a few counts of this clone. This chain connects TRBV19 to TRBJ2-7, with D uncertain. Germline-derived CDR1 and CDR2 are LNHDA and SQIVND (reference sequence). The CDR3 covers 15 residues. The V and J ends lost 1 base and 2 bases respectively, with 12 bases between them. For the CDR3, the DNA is TGTGCCAGTAGTATAGCAATAACTGGGACCTACGAGCAGTACTTC. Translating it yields CASSIAITGTYEQYF.

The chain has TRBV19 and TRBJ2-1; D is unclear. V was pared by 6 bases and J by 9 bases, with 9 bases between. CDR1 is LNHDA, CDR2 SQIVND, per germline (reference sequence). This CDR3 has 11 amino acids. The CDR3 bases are TGTGCCAGTAGCATCGGCGGTGAGCAGTTCTTC. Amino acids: CASSIGGEQFF.

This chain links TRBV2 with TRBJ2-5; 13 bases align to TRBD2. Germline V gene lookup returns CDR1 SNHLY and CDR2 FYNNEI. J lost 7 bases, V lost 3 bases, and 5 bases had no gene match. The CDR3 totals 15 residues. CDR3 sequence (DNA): TGTGCCAGCAGTGATACTAGCGGGGGGGTCGGGACCCAGTACTTC. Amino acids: CASSDTSGGVGTQYF.

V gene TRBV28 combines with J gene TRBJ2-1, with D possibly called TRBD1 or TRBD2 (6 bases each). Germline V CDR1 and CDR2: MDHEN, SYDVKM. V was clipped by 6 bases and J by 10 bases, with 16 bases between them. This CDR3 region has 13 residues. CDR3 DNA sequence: TGTGCCAGCAGGCCTAGGGGGGTACAGGAGCAGTTCTTC. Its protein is CASRPRGVQEQFF.

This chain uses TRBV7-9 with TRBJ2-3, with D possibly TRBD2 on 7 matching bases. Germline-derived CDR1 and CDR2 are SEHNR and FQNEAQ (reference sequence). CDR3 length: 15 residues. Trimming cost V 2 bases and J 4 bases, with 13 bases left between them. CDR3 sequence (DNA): TGTGCCAGCAGCTTAAGGGGGGGCATAGCAGATACGCAGTATTTT. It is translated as CASSLRGGIADTQYF.

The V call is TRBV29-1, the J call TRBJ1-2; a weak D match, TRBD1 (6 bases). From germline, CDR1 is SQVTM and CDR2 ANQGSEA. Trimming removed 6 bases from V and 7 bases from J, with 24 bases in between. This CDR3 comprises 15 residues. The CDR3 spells CSVLPTTGGGRGYTF. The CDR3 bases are TGCAGCGTCCTACCTACTACAGGAGGGGGACGTGGCTACACCTTC.